Shown below are 2 T cell receptor beta chains from a single sample sequenced in a study of T cells after yellow fever vaccination. From the 5' RACE reads, TCRdb called clonotypes with MiXCR, one entry per CDR3 protein. Here the sample spans over 150,000 distinct CDR3 sequences, approximately 6.2% being singletons. This material consisted of CD4+ T cells sorted from PBMCs, taken on the day of the first yellow fever vaccination. The receptors shown here come from a man between 18 and 29 years old who received the YFV17D yellow fever vaccine.

Many counts were recorded for this clonotype. The V and J genes are TRBV2 and TRBJ1-2, with a tentative D call TRBD1 (5 bases). V was clipped by 1 base and J by 0 bases, with 9 bases between them. The CDR3 is 15 amino acids. Germline CDR1 reads SNHLY; CDR2 reads FYNNEI. The CDR3: CASSEGGETNYGYTF. DNA of the CDR3: TGTGCCAGCAGTGAAGGGGGCGAAACTAACTATGGCTACACCTTC.

This clonotype showed up just a few times. V is TRBV6-5 and J is TRBJ2-1, with TRBD2 matching over 8 bases. The length of the CDR3 is 18 residues. Trimming at V came to 0 bases and at J to 5 bases, leaving 12 bases not matched to a gene. Germline CDR1 and CDR2: MNHEY and SVGAGI. DNA of the CDR3: TGTGCCAGCAGTTACTCGTTTGCGAGCGGGGGTGTCCACAATGAGCAGTTCTTC. Its protein product is CASSYSFASGGVHNEQFF.